In its sample, the clone carrying this T cell receptor beta chain was seen a few times. This sample stems from a study of early T cells in non-severe SARS-CoV-2 infection. Study-level background: Unsorted whole-blood RNA was sequenced in bulk, leaving chains unpaired.

TCRdb analysed the 5' RACE reads with MiXCR anew, one entry per CDR3 protein. The sample holds about 40,000 distinct CDR3 sequences, roughly 4.7% seen once. The sample comprised whole blood. This sequence originates from an adult who was a healthcare worker with PCR-confirmed SARS-CoV-2 infection or an uninfected control (not recorded which).

CDR3 in amino acids: CSARASGGAPYTGELFF. CDR3 coding DNA: TGCAGTGCTAGGGCTAGCGGGGGGGCCCCGTACACCGGGGAGCTGTTTTTT. The chain combines TRBV20-1 with TRBJ2-2; 12 bases align to TRBD2. Looked up from germline, CDR1 is DFQATT and CDR2 is SNEGSKA (reference sequence). The CDR3 is 17 residues long. With V trimmed by 3 bases and J by 3 bases, 8 bases remained unmatched.